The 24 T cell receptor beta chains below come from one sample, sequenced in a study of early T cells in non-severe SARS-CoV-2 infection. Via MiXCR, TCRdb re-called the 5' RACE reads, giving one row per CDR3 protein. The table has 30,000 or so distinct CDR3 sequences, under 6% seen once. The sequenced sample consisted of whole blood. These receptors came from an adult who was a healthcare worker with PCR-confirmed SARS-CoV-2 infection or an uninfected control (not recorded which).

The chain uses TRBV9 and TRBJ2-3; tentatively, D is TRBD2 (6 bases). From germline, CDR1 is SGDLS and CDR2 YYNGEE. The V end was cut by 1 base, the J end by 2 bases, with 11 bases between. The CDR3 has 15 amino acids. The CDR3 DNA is TGTGCCAGCAGCGTATGGGACTTCACCACAGATACGCAGTATTTT. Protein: CASSVWDFTTDTQYF.

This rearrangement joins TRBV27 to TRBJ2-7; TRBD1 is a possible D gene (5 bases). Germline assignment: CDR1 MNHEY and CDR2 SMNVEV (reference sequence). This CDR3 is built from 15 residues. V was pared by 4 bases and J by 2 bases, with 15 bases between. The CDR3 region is CASSSPLRAPYEQYF. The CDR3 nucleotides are TGTGCCAGCAGTTCACCCCTCAGGGCCCCCTACGAGCAGTACTTC.

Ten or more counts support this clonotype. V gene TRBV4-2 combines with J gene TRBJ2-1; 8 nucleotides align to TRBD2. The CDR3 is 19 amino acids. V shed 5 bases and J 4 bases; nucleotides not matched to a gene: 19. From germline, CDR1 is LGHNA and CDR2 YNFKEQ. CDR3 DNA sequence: TGTGCCAGCAGCACCCGACTCGCCAGCGGGGGCCCTCGTTACAATGAGCAGTTCTTC. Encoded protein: CASSTRLASGGPRYNEQFF.

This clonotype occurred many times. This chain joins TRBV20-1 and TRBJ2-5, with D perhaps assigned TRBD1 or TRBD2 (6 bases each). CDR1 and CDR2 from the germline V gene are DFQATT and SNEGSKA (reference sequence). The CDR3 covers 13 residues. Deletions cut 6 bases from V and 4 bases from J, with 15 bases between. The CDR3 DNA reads TGCAGTGCCCCACCCCGGGGGCGAGAGACCCAGTACTTC. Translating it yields CSAPPRGRETQYF.

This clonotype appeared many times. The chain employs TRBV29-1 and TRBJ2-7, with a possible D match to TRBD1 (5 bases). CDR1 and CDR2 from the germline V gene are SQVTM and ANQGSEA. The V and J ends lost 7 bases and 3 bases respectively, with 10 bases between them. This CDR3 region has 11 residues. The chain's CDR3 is CSANRFYEQYF. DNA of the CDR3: TGCAGCGCCAACAGGTTCTACGAGCAGTACTTC.

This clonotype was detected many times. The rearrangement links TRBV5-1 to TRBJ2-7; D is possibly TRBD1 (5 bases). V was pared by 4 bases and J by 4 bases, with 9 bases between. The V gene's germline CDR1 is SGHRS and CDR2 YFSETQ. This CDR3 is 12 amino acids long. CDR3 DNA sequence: TGCGCCAGCAGCGTAGACAGTTACGAGCAGTACTTC. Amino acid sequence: CASSVDSYEQYF.

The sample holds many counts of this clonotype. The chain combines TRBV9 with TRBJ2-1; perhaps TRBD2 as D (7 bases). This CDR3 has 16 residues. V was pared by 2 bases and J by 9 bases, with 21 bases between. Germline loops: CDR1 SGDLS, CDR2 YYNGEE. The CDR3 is CASSVALGGARAEQFF. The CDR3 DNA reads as TGTGCCAGCAGCGTCGCCCTAGGGGGGGCGCGGGCTGAGCAGTTCTTC.

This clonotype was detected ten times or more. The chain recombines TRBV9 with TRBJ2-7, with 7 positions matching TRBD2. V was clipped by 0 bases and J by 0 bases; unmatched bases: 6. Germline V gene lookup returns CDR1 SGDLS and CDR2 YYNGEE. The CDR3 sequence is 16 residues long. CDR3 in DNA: TGTGCCAGCAGCGTAGGGACTAGTGGGAGCTCCTACGAGCAGTACTTC. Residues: CASSVGTSGSSYEQYF.

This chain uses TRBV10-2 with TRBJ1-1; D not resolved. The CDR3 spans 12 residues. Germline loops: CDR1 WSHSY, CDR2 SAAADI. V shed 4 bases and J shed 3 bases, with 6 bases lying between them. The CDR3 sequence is CASSVLDTEAFF. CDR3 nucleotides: TGCGCCAGCAGTGTGTTGGACACTGAAGCTTTCTTT.

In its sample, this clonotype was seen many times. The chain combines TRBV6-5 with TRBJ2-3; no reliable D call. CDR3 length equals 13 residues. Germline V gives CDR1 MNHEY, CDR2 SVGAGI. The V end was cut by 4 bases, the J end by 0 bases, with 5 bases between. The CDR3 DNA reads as TGTGCCAGCAGTTTCCGGAGCACAGATACGCAGTATTTT. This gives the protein CASSFRSTDTQYF.

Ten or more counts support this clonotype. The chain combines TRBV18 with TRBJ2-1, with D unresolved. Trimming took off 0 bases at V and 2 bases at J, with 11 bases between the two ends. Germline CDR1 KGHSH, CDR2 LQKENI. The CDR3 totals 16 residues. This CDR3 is CASSPPASLAYNEQFF. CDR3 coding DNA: TGTGCCAGCTCACCACCGGCTTCTCTAGCCTACAATGAGCAGTTCTTC.

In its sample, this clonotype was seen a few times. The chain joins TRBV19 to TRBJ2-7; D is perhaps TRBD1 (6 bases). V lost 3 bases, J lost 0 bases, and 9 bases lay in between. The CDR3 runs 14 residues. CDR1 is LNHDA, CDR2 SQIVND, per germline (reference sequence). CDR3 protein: CASSMNRASYEQYF. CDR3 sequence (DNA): TGTGCCAGTAGTATGAACAGGGCCTCCTACGAGCAGTACTTC.

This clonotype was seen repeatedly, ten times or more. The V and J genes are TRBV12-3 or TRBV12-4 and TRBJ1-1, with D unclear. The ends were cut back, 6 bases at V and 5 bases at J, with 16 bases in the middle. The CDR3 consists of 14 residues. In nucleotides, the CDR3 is TGTGCCAGCAGCTTCCCCCGGGCCGCGACTGAAGCTTTCTTT. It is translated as CASSFPRAATEAFF.

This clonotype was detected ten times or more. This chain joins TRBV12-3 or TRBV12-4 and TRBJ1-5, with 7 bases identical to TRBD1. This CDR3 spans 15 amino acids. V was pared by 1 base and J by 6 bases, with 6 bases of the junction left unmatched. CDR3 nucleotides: TGTGCCAGCAGTTTAGGCACAGGGGCGGGTCAGCCCCAGCATTTT. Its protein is CASSLGTGAGQPQHF.

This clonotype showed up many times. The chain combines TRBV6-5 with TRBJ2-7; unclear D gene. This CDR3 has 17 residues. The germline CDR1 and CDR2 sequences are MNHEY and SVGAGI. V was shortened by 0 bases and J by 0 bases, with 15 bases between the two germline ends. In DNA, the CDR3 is TGTGCCAGCAGTTACTCTCCTCAGCCGCCGAGCTCCTACGAGCAGTACTTC. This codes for CASSYSPQPPSSYEQYF.

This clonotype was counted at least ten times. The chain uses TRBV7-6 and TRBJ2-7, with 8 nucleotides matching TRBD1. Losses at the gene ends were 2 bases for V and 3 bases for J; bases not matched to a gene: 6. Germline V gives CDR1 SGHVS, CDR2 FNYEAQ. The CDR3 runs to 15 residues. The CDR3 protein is CASSLLMDRVYEQYF. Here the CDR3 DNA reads TGTGCCAGCAGCTTATTGATGGACAGGGTCTACGAGCAGTACTTC. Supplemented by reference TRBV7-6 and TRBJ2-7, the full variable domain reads GAGVSQSPRYKVTKRGQDVALRCDPISGHVSLYWYRQALGQGPEFLTYFNYEAQQDKSGLPNDRFSAERPEGSISTLTIQRTEQRDSAMYRCASSLLMDRVYEQYFGPGTRLTVT.

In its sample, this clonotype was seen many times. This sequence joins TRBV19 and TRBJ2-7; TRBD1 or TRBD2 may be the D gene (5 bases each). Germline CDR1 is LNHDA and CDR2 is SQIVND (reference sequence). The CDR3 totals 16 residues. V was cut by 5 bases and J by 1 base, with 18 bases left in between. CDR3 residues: CASSWALGTSSYEQYF. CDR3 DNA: TGTGCCAGTAGTTGGGCCCTGGGGACCAGTTCCTACGAGCAGTACTTC.

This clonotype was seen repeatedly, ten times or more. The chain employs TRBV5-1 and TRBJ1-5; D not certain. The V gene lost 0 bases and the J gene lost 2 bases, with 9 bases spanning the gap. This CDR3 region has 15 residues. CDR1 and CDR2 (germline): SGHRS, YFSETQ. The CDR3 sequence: CASSLGLVGNQPQHF. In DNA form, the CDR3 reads TGCGCCAGCAGCTTGGGCCTCGTGGGCAATCAGCCCCAGCATTTT.

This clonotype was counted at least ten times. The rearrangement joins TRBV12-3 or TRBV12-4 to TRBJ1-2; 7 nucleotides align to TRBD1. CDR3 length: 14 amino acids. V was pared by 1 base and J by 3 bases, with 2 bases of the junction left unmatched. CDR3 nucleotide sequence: TGTGCCAGCAGTTTAGAACAGGGGTACTATGGCTACACCTTC. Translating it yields CASSLEQGYYGYTF.

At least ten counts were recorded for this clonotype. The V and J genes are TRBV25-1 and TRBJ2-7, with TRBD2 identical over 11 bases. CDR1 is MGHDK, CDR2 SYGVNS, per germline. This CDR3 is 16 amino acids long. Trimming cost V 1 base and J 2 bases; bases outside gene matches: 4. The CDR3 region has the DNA TGTGCCAGCAGTGAATCTAAGACTAGCGGGACCTACGAGCAGTACTTC. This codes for CASSESKTSGTYEQYF.

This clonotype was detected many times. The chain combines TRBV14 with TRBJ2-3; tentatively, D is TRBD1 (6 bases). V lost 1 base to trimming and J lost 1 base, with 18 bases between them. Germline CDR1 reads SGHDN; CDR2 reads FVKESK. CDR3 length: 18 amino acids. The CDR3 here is CASSQGQERTDRTDTQYF. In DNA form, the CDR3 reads TGTGCCAGCAGCCAAGGACAGGAGAGGACTGATCGCACAGATACGCAGTATTTT.

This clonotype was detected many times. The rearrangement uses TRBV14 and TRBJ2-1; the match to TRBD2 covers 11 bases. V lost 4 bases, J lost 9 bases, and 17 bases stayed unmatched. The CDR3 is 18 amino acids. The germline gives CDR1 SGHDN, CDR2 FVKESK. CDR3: CASSLQPGTSGAWGEQFF. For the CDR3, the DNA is TGTGCCAGCAGCCTTCAGCCCGGGACTAGCGGTGCGTGGGGTGAGCAGTTCTTC.

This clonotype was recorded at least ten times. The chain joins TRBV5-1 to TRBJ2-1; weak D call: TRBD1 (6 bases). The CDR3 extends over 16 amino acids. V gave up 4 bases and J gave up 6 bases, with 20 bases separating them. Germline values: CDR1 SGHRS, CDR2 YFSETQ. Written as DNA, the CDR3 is TGCGCCAGCAGCCTTTCGGGAACAGTAGGGGGCAATGAGCAGTTCTTC. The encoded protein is CASSLSGTVGGNEQFF.

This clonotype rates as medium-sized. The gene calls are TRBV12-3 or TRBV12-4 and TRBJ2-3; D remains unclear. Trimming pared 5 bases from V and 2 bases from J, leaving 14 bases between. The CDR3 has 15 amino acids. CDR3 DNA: TGTGCCAGCAGTGCCAGACTCGGCAACACAGATACGCAGTATTTT. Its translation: CASSARLGNTDTQYF.